The subject of this entry is one T cell receptor (beta chain). CDR1 and CDR2 (germline): SGHDT, YYEEEE. The CDR3 contains 14 residues. V dropped 0 bases and J dropped 7; count of bases not matched to a gene: 4. The entry originates in a study of CD8+ T cells in alopecia areata. Treatment given: oral pan-JAK inhibitor, 5-10 mg twice daily. As the sequencing template, cDNA was produced by extracting RNA and reverse transcribing it. Assay used: immunoSEQ multiplex PCR; TCRdb lists only in-frame clones, some missing. The sample shows 150,000 to 200,000 clones, 58% of them seen only once. The chain has TRBV5-6 and TRBJ2-1; 7 bases align to TRBD1. The material was CD4+ T cells sorted from blood, obtained at week 56, from a patient treated with tofacitinib. The TCR was taken from a human donor with alopecia areata. The CDR3 DNA reads as TGTGCCAGCAGCTTGGGACAGGGAAAGAATGAGCAGTTCTTC. Protein: CASSLGQGKNEQFF.